The present T cell receptor (beta chain) was sequenced within a study of blood T cells in healthy people across ages. This clonotype was seen just once. Antigen specificity is unknown. Findings of the study overall: More naive CD4+ cells and higher diversity were found in long-lived than in aged donors.

Each of the donors had roughly 9.3 milliliters of peripheral blood drawn into EDTA-treated Vacutainer tubes. With a J-beta primer mix and a sample-barcoded 5' primer, a second PCR ran about 6 to 11 cycles. TCRdb passed the 5' RACE reads through MiXCR, listing each CDR3 protein once. Seen here are 710,000 or so distinct CDR3 sequences, approximately 21% observed once, and the top ten hold roughly 22%. Sequencing input: blood. The receptor comes from a man in his 70s in good health.

CDR3 in DNA: TGTGCCAGCAGTTCCGTATCGCGTGAAAAACTGTTTTTT. It codes for CASSSVSREKLFF. The rearrangement uses TRBV27 and TRBJ1-4; D ambiguous. V gave up 4 bases and J gave up 7 bases, with 10 bases separating them. CDR3 length equals 13 residues. CDR1 is MNHEY, CDR2 SMNVEV, per germline (reference sequence).